These 16 T cell receptor beta chains were sequenced from one sample in a study of T cells in Graves' hyperthyroidism and ophthalmopathy. Researchers amplified the TCR beta CDR3 regions from RNA transcripts. Primed by the HTBI set, a first-round RT-PCR was run on the TCR CDR3. TCRdb recomputed calls from the multiplex PCR reads with MiXCR, one row per CDR3 protein. Seen here are fewer than 300,000 distinct CDR3 sequences, 25% to 30% observed once, and the top ten hold approximately 30%. Material for sequencing was blood. The origin of the receptors is a middle-aged man with Graves' hyperthyroidism that later progressed to Graves' ophthalmopathy.

There are many counts of this clonotype. The chain links TRBV7-8 to TRBJ2-7; TRBD1 or TRBD2 may be the D gene (5 bases each). CDR3 size: 14 residues. The germline CDR1 and CDR2 sequences are SGHVS and FQNEAQ. Deletions cut 5 bases from V and 2 bases from J, with 13 bases between. The CDR3 DNA reads as TGTGCCAGCAGCAGCCGGGACGACACCTACGAGCAGTACTTC. Translating it yields CASSSRDDTYEQYF. Full variable domain (missing parts from reference TRBV7-8 and TRBJ2-7): GAGVSQSPRYKVAKRGQDVALRCDPISGHVSLFWYQQALGQGPEFLTYFQNEAQLDKSGLPSDRFFAERPEGSVSTLKIQRTQQEDSAVYLCASSSRDDTYEQYFGPGTRLTVT.

This clonotype was counted ten times or more. The chain uses TRBV20-1 and TRBJ2-5; the D gene is possibly TRBD2 (6 bases). This CDR3 spans 13 amino acids. The germline CDR1 and CDR2 sequences are DFQATT and SNEGSKA (reference sequence). The V and J ends lost 3 bases and 1 base respectively, with 9 bases between them. Here the CDR3 DNA reads TGCAGTGCTAGTCGGGGGTTCCAAGAGACCCAGTACTTC. Protein: CSASRGFQETQYF.

The CDR3 DNA reads TGTGCCAGCAACCGGGGGACTAGCGGGAGAAGAGGGGAGCTGTTTTTT. It translates to CASNRGTSGRRGELFF. The genes are TRBV11-2 and TRBJ2-2; 14 bases are shared with TRBD2. Germline V lookup: CDR1 SGHAT, CDR2 FQNNGV. The CDR3 totals 16 residues. Trimming at V came to 7 bases and at J to 8 bases, leaving 9 bases not matched to a gene.

At least ten counts were recorded for this clonotype. V is TRBV11-2 and J is TRBJ1-2; D remains unclear. Trimming stripped 1 base from V and 8 bases from J, with 11 bases between. Germline CDR1 SGHAT, CDR2 FQNNGV. This CDR3 comprises 13 residues. The CDR3 spells CASSLGRAGGYTF. The CDR3 bases are TGTGCCAGCAGCTTAGGCCGAGCGGGAGGCTACACCTTC.

The chain is built from TRBV12-3 or TRBV12-4 and TRBJ1-3; 7 bases match TRBD1. This CDR3 comprises 15 residues. J gave up 0 bases and V 7 bases, and 6 bases lay outside the gene matches. The DNA of the CDR3 is TGTGCCAGCACCCTTGACAGGGACTCTGGAAACACCATATATTTT. Amino acid sequence: CASTLDRDSGNTIYF.

In this sample, this clonotype turned up a few times. This sequence joins TRBV3-1 and TRBJ1-6, with D unresolved. Looked up from germline, CDR1 is LGHDT and CDR2 is YNNKEL (reference sequence). V gave up 1 base and J gave up 12 bases, with 22 bases separating them. The CDR3 has 17 amino acids. CDR3 sequence reads: CASSQGGAVELIRPLHF. DNA for the CDR3: TGTGCCAGCAGCCAAGGAGGAGCGGTGGAGCTAATTCGACCCCTCCACTTT.

This clonotype was recorded many times. The rearrangement uses TRBV29-1 and TRBJ1-1; no definite D call. The CDR3 extends over 12 amino acids. In germline, CDR1 is SQVTM, CDR2 ANQGSEA. Between the trimmed V and J ends, which lost 3 bases and 4 bases, there was a span of 9 bases. The CDR3 nucleotides read TGCAGCGTTGATAGGGCCCCCACTGAAGCTTTCTTT. It is translated as CSVDRAPTEAFF.

This clonotype was counted at least ten times. The genes are TRBV7-8 and TRBJ2-2; D might be TRBD2 (6 bases). The V gene lost 5 bases and the J gene lost 2 bases, with 12 bases spanning the gap. CDR1 and CDR2 (germline): SGHVS, FQNEAQ. The length of the CDR3 is 15 residues. The CDR3 spells CASSRGTANTGELFF. CDR3 sequence (DNA): TGTGCCAGCAGCCGCGGGACGGCTAACACCGGGGAGCTGTTTTTT.

The chain carries TRBV12-5 and TRBJ2-5, with 8 bases that match TRBD2. CDR3 length equals 17 residues. The V and J ends lost 2 bases and 5 bases, in that order; junction bases with no gene match: 13. Germline lookup yields CDR1 LGHNT and CDR2 FRNRAP. As DNA, the CDR3 is TGTGCTAGTGGTTTGCGGGAGCGGGAGTTAGTAAAGGAGACCCAGTACTTC. This gives the protein CASGLRERELVKETQYF.

The table lists this clonotype with many counts. The chain is built from TRBV12-3 or TRBV12-4 and TRBJ2-7, with 8 bases fitting TRBD2. The CDR3 is made up of 13 amino acids. After removal of 6 bases from V and 7 bases from J, the junction contained 8 bases not matched to a gene. The CDR3 is CASRREGSWEQYF. CDR3 bases: TGTGCCAGCAGACGGGAGGGGTCTTGGGAGCAGTACTTC.

This clonotype was detected ten times or more. The genes are TRBV6-5 and TRBJ2-7; no definite D call. The CDR3 is 14 amino acids. Germline V gene data show CDR1 as MNHEY and CDR2 as SVGAGI. Trimming removed 0 bases at V and 3 bases at J, with 9 bases between. The CDR3 sequence: CASSYSGPDYEQYF. CDR3 in DNA: TGTGCCAGCAGTTACTCAGGACCTGACTACGAGCAGTACTTC.

This chain links TRBV12-3 or TRBV12-4 with TRBJ2-7, with D perhaps TRBD2 (8 bases). This CDR3 has 14 amino acids. V was trimmed by 6 bases and J by 3 bases, leaving 15 bases between them. DNA of the CDR3: TGTGCCAGCAGCCCCGGGGGGGACAGCTACGAGCAGTACTTC. As protein: CASSPGGDSYEQYF.

Ten or more counts support this clonotype. This chain joins TRBV12-3 or TRBV12-4 and TRBJ1-3; no reliable D call. The CDR3 extends over 13 amino acids. V dropped 4 bases and J dropped 4 bases, with 8 bases sitting between them. The CDR3 reads CASSWGIGNTIYF. CDR3 sequence (DNA): TGTGCCAGCAGTTGGGGAATCGGAAACACCATATATTTT.

This clonotype was picked up many times. This chain joins TRBV12-3 or TRBV12-4 and TRBJ1-5; D is undetermined. Trimming took off 6 bases at V and 0 bases at J, with 6 bases between the two ends. The CDR3 runs 13 residues. CDR3 coding DNA: TGTGCCAGCAGAGAATCTAGCAATCAGCCCCAGCATTTT. It codes for CASRESSNQPQHF.

With respect to this clonotype: A much larger clone is a single base away; this may be a read error. This chain connects TRBV24-1 to TRBJ1-5, with D hard to call. Trimming shortened V by 9 bases and J by 0 bases, and 14 bases separated the two germline ends. CDR1 and CDR2 from the germline V gene are KGHDR and SFDVKD. CDR3 size: 15 residues. CDR3 DNA sequence: TGTGCCACCTGTCGTAGGTATCATAGCAATCAGCCCCAGCATTTT. This codes for CATCRRYHSNQPQHF.

This chain links TRBV10-3 with TRBJ1-1; D call uncertain. V lost 2 bases and J lost 1, with 8 bases in between. Looked up from germline, CDR1 is ENHRY and CDR2 is SYGVKD. The CDR3 has 14 residues. In DNA form, the CDR3 reads TGTGCCATCAGTGAGAGGGTAGGGAACACTGAAGCTTTCTTT. It codes for CAISERVGNTEAFF.